The T cell receptor (beta chain) described here comes from a study of T cell responses to AZD1222 COVID-19 vaccine. Sequenced by immunoSEQ multiplex PCR; TCRdb stores in-frame clones only, minus some. The sample contains 40,000 to 55,000 clones, over 85% of which appear only once. Study-level findings and limits: White British ancestry dominated among donors, who included more females, and clonal diversity was possibly underestimated. No repertoire was sampled before or during the peak T cell response, only after it. At baseline, seropositivity was found in only a handful of AZD1222 recipients.

This clone came up once. What it binds is not known. The sequence derives from an adult who received the AZD1222 COVID-19 vaccine. The sample consisted of peripheral blood, taken 28 days after the second AZD1222 dose.

As DNA, the CDR3 is TGCGCCAGCAGCTTGGGGACAGGGGGCAGAGCTAACTATGGCTACACCTTC. Amino acids: CASSLGTGGRANYGYTF. This rearrangement joins TRBV5-1 to TRBJ1-2, with TRBD1 identical over 11 bases. In germline, CDR1 is SGHRS, CDR2 YFSETQ. CDR3 length: 17 amino acids. V lost 0 bases and J lost 0; bases outside the gene matches: 4.